The sequence of this T cell receptor (beta chain) was determined in a study of T cells in Graves' hyperthyroidism and ophthalmopathy. TCR beta CDR3 regions were amplified from RNA. During a first-round RT-PCR of the TCR CDR3, the HTBI primer set was used. Via MiXCR, TCRdb re-called the multiplex PCR reads, giving one row per CDR3 protein. The sample lists a few hundred thousand distinct CDR3 sequences, less than 25% occurring once. This clonotype appeared many times. PBMCs came from more than 9.5 ml fresh peripheral blood. The sequence was collected from a man aged 18 to 30 with Graves' hyperthyroidism. Input material: blood.

Here the CDR3 reads CASSLTTGSYEQYF. For the CDR3, the DNA is TGCGCCAGCAGCTTGACAACGGGGAGTTACGAGCAGTACTTC. The chain is built from TRBV5-1 and TRBJ2-7; weak D call: TRBD2 (5 bases). Trimming shortened V by 1 base and J by 4 bases, and 12 bases separated the two germline ends. There are 14 residues in the CDR3. The germline V gene has CDR1 SGHRS and CDR2 YFSETQ.